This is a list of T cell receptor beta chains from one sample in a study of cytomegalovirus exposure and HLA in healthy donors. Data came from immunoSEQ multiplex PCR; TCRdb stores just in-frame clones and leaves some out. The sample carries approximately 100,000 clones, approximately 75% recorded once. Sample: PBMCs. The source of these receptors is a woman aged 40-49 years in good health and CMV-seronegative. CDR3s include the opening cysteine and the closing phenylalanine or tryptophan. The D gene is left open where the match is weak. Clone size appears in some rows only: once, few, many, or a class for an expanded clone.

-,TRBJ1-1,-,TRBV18,CASSPQQAAGETEAFF,TGTGCCAGCTCACCCCAACAGGCCGCGGGGGAGACTGAAGCTTTCTTT
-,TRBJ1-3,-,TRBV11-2,CASSPGFYSGNTIYF,TGTGCCAGCAGCCCGGGATTCTACTCTGGAAACACCATATATTTT
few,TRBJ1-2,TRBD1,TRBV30,CAWRTGGGYTF,TGTGCCTGGAGGACAGGGGGTGGCTACACCTTC
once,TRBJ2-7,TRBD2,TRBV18,CASSRLATNYEQYF,TGTGCCAGCTCACGACTAGCGACTAACTACGAGCAGTACTTC
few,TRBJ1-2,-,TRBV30,CAWSVSFNYGYTF,TGTGCCTGGAGTGTGAGTTTTAACTATGGCTACACCTTC
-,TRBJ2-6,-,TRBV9,CASSGRGAGVSGANVLTF,TGTGCCAGCAGCGGAAGGGGGGCGGGAGTCTCTGGGGCCAACGTCCTGACTTTC
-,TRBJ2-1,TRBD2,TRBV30,CAQGLVDEQFF,TGTGCACAAGGACTAGTCGATGAGCAGTTCTTC
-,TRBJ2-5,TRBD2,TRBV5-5,CASSSGRGGGFQETQYF,TGTGCCAGCAGCTCGGGGAGGGGCGGGGGGTTCCAAGAGACCCAGTACTTC
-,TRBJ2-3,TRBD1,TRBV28,CASSFSLGDRSTDTQYF,TGTGCCAGCAGTTTCTCTTTGGGGGACAGAAGCACAGATACGCAGTATTTT
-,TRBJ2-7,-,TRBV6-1,CASSLLGGSYEQYF,TGTGCCAGCAGCCTACTAGGAGGGTCCTACGAGCAGTACTTC
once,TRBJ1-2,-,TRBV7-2,CASSSWTAYGYTF,TGTGCCAGCAGCTCGTGGACAGCCTATGGCTACACCTTC
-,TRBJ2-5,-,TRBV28,CASSFRQGGPETQYF,TGTGCCAGCAGTTTCCGGCAGGGAGGCCCAGAGACCCAGTACTTC
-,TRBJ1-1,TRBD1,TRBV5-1,CASSLADRVDTEAFF,TGCGCCAGCAGCTTGGCCGACAGGGTGGACACTGAAGCTTTCTTT
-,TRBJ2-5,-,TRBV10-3,CAISVGGLARSGETQYF,TGTGCCATCAGTGTAGGGGGCCTAGCGCGTTCAGGAGAGACCCAGTACTTC
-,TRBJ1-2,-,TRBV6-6,CASSDSNNYGYTF,TGTGCCAGCAGTGACAGTAACAACTATGGCTACACCTTC
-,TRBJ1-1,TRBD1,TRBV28,CASSPPTGVNTEAFF,TGTGCCAGCAGTCCACCGACAGGGGTGAACACTGAAGCTTTCTTT
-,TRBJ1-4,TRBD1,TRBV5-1,CASSPLPQGVEEKLFF,TGCGCCAGCAGCCCCCTACCCCAGGGGGTGGAGGAAAAACTGTTTTTT
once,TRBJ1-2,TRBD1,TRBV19,CASRTRTGNNYGYTF,TGTGCCAGTAGAACTCGGACAGGGAACAACTATGGCTACACCTTC
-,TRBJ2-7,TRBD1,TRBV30,CAWRVPDRQGKEQYF,TGTGCCTGGAGGGTACCAGACCGACAGGGGAAGGAGCAGTACTTC
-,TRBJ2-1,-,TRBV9,CASSARQTGELGRDEQFF,TGTGCCAGCAGCGCCCGCCAGACAGGGGAATTAGGGAGGGATGAGCAGTTCTTC
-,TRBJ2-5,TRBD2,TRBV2,CASSEGLAGVETQYF,TGTGCCAGCAGTGAAGGACTAGCGGGAGTGGAGACCCAGTACTTC
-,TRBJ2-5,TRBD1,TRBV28,CASSKDRAIQETQYF,TGTGCCAGCAGTAAAGACAGGGCAATACAAGAGACCCAGTACTTC
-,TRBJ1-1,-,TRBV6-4,CASSERDDTEAFF,TGTGCCAGCAGTGAACGGGATGACACTGAAGCTTTCTTT
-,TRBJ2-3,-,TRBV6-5,CASSYSGRGTDTQYF,TGTGCCAGCAGTTACTCCGGGAGAGGCACAGATACGCAGTATTTT
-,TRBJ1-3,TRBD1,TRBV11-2,CASSLRQGVGNTIYF,TGTGCCAGCAGCTTACGACAGGGGGTAGGAAACACCATATATTTT
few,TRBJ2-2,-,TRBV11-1,CASSLALAGTNTGELFF,TGTGCCAGCAGCTTAGCGCTAGCAGGAACGAACACCGGGGAGCTGTTTTTT
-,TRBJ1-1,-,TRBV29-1,CSVTVNTEAFF,TGCAGCGTCACGGTGAACACTGAAGCTTTCTTT
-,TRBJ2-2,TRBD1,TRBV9,CASSARTGPNTGELFF,TGTGCCAGCAGCGCCCGGACAGGACCGAACACCGGGGAGCTGTTTTTT
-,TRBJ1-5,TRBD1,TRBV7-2,CASSLMGTGAPWQPQHF,TGTGCCAGCAGCTTAATGGGGACAGGGGCGCCTTGGCAGCCCCAGCATTTT
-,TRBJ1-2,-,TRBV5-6,CASSLGPNYGYTF,TGTGCCAGCAGCTTGGGGCCTAACTATGGCTACACCTTC
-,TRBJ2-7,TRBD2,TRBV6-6,CASRTRRGGPDEQYF,TGTGCCAGCAGGACACGGCGGGGGGGTCCTGACGAGCAGTACTTC
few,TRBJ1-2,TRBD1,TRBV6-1,CASIKTGIYGYTF,TGTGCCAGCATTAAGACAGGGATATATGGCTACACCTTC
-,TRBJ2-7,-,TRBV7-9,CSSSLSTYEQYF,TGTTCCAGCAGCTTATCAACCTACGAGCAGTACTTC
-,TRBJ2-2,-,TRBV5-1,CASSLDFRNTGELFF,TGCGCCAGCAGCTTGGATTTTCGGAACACCGGGGAGCTGTTTTTT
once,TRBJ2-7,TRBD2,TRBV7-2,CASSLSGGAVEQYF,TGTGCCAGCAGCTTGAGCGGGGGGGCCGTCGAGCAGTACTTC
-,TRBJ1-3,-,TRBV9,CASSVRPDSGNTIYF,TGTGCCAGCAGCGTACGTCCAGACTCTGGAAACACCATATATTTT
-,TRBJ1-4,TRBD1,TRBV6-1,CASSDTGTGYEKLFF,TGTGCCAGCAGCGATACCGGGACAGGGTACGAAAAACTGTTTTTT
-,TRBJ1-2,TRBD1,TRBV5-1,CASSGQGVDGYTF,TGCGCCAGCAGTGGACAGGGTGTGGATGGCTACACCTTC
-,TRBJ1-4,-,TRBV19,CASLSTPNEKLFF,TGTGCCAGCCTTTCCACACCCAATGAAAAACTGTTTTTT
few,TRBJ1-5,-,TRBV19,CASSIEGARQPQHF,TGTGCCAGTAGTATAGAAGGCGCGAGGCAGCCCCAGCATTTT